Presented here are 5 T cell receptor beta chains from one specimen sequenced in a study of T cell responses to AZD1222 COVID-19 vaccine. Measured with immunoSEQ multiplex PCR; TCRdb has only the in-frame clones, and not every one. Of 89,000 or so clones in the sample, around nine tenths were seen once. Source: peripheral blood, taken on day 0 of AZD1222 vaccination. These receptors were taken from an adult in good health.

The chain uses TRBV18 and TRBJ2-1; D unclear. CDR1 is KGHSH and CDR2 is LQKENI in the germline V gene. The CDR3 has 14 amino acids. The V and J ends lost 1 base and 5 bases respectively, with 9 bases between them. CDR3 in amino acids: CASSPRLEHNEQFF. CDR3 coding DNA: TGTGCCAGCTCACCACGGCTAGAACACAATGAGCAGTTCTTC.

The chain links TRBV5-6 to TRBJ2-1, with 7 nucleotides matching TRBD2. Germline lookup yields CDR1 SGHDT and CDR2 YYEEEE. The CDR3 sequence is 13 residues long. V dropped 5 bases and J dropped 9; count of bases not matched to a gene: 8. CDR3 DNA: TGTGCCAGCAGTTTGACTAGCACGGGTGAGCAGTTCTTC. The encoded protein is CASSLTSTGEQFF.

The V and J genes are TRBV28 and TRBJ2-7; D unresolved. This CDR3 contains 19 residues. CDR1 is MDHEN, CDR2 SYDVKM, per germline. The V end lost 2 bases, the J end lost 3 bases, and 26 bases lay between the germline ends. The CDR3 protein is CASSLASQPALKVIYEQYF. The CDR3 DNA sequence: TGTGCCAGCAGTTTAGCGTCTCAACCAGCCCTGAAGGTCATCTACGAGCAGTACTTC.

The V and J genes are TRBV10-3 and TRBJ1-3; no reliable D call. V was cut by 3 bases and J by 0 bases, with 9 bases left in between. The CDR3 extends over 15 amino acids. Germline CDR1 reads ENHRY; CDR2 reads SYGVKD. CDR3 DNA: TGTGCCATCAGTGAAGGCCCGAACTCTGGAAACACCATATATTTT. Amino acids: CAISEGPNSGNTIYF.

This sequence joins TRBV6-6 and TRBJ1-4; 7 bases align to TRBD1. V lost 7 bases, J lost 0 bases, and 11 bases stayed unmatched. In germline, CDR1 is MNHNY, CDR2 SVGAGI (reference sequence). There are 17 residues in the CDR3. The DNA for the CDR3 is TGTGCCAGCAATCGACAGGGAGACGGCGCAACTAATGAAAAACTGTTTTTT. Its translation is CASNRQGDGATNEKLFF.